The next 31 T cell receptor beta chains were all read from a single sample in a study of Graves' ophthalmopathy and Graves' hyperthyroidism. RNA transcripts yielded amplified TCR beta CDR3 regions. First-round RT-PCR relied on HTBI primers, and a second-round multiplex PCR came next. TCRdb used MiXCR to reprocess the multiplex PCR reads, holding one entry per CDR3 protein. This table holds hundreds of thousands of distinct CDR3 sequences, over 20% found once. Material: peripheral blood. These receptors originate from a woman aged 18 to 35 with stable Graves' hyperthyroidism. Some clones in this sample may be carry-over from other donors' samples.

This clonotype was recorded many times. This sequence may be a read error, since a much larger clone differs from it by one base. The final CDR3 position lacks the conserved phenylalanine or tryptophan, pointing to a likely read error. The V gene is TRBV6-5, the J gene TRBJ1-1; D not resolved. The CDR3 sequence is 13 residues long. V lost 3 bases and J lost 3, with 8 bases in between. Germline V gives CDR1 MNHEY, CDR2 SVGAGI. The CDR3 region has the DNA TGTGCCAGCAGTTATCACGGGTACACTGAAGCTTTCCTT. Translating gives CASSYHGYTEAFL.

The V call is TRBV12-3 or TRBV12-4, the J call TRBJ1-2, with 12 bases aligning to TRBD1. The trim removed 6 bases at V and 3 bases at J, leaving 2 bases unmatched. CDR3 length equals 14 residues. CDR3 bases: TGTGCCAGCAGGGGACAGGGGGCCCACTATGGCTACACCTTC. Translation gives CASRGQGAHYGYTF.

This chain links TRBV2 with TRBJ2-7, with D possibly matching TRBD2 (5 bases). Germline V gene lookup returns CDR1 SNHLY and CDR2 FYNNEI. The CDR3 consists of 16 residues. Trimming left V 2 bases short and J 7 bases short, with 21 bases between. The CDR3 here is CASSEREGINTGEQYF. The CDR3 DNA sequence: TGTGCCAGCAGTGAACGTGAGGGCATAAACACCGGGGAGCAGTACTTC.

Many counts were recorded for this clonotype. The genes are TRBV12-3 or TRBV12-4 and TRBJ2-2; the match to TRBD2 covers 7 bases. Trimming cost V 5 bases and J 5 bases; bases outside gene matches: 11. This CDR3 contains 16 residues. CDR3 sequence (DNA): TGTGCCAGCAGTCACTCGGGGAGCGGGGAGACCGGGGAGCTGTTTTTT. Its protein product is CASSHSGSGETGELFF.

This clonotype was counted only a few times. The CDR3 region is CASSEASGSGANVLTF. CDR3 nucleotide sequence: TGTGCCAGCAGTGAAGCTAGCGGCTCTGGGGCCAACGTCCTGACTTTC. V gene TRBV6-1 combines with J gene TRBJ2-6; TRBD2 might be the D (6 bases). Trimming removed 0 bases from V and 0 bases from J, with 6 bases in between. CDR1 is MNHNS, CDR2 SASEGT, per germline. The CDR3 sequence is 16 residues long.

The CDR3 here is CASSLTRVRRVSGELFF. For the CDR3, the DNA is TGCGCCAGCAGCCTCACCCGTGTTCGCAGGGTTTCCGGGGAGCTGTTTTTT. The chain has TRBV4-1 and TRBJ2-2; maybe TRBD1 (5 bases). The germline V gene has CDR1 MGHRA and CDR2 YSYEKL. This CDR3 is built from 17 residues. V was clipped by 4 bases and J by 6 bases, with 21 bases between them.

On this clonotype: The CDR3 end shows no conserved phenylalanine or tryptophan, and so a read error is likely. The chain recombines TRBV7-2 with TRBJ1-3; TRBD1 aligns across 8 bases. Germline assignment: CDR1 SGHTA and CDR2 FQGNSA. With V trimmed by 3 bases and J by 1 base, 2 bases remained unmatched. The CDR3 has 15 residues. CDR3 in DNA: TGTGCCAGCAGCTTCACAGGGGGGTCTGGAAACACCATATATTTG. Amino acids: CASSFTGGSGNTIYL.

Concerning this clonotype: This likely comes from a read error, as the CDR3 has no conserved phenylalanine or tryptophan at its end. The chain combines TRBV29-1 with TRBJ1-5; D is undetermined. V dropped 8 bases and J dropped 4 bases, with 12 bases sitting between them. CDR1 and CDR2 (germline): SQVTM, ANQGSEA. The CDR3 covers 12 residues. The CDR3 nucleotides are TGCAGCCTCAGCATGTCGAATCAGCCCCAGCATCTT. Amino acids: CSLSMSNQPQHL.

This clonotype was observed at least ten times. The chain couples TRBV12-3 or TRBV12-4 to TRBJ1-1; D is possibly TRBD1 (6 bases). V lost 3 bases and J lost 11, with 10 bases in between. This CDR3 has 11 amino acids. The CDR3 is CASSLGAMAFF. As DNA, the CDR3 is TGTGCCAGCAGTTTGGGGGCGATGGCTTTCTTT.

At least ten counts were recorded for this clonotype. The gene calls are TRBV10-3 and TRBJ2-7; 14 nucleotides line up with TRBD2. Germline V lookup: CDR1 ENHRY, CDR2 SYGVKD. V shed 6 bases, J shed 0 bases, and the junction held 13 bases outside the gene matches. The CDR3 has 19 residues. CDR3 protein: CAISRTGTSGSPSSYEQYF. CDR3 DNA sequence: TGTGCCATCAGCAGGACCGGGACTAGCGGGAGCCCTTCCTCCTACGAGCAGTACTTC.

CDR3 DNA sequence: TGTGCCTGGAGTGTACTGGGCTCCTACGAGCAGTACTTC. Protein product: CAWSVLGSYEQYF. The V and J genes are TRBV30 and TRBJ2-7; the D is unclear. The CDR3 length is 13 residues. The germline V gene has CDR1 GTSNPN and CDR2 SVGIG (reference sequence). The V end lost 0 bases, the J end lost 0 bases, and 6 bases lay between the germline ends. Full variable domain (remainder filled in from reference TRBV30 and TRBJ2-7): SQTIHQWPATLVQPVGSPLSLECTVEGTSNPNLYWYRQAAGRGLQLLFYSVGIGQISSEVPQNLSASRPQDRQFILSSKKLLLSDSGFYLCAWSVLGSYEQYFGPGTRLTVT.

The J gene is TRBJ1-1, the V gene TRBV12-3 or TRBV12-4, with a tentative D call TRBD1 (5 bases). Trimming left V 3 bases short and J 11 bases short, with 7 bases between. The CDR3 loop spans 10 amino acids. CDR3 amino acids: CASSLGGAFF. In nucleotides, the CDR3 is TGTGCCAGCAGTTTGGGGGGTGCTTTCTTT.

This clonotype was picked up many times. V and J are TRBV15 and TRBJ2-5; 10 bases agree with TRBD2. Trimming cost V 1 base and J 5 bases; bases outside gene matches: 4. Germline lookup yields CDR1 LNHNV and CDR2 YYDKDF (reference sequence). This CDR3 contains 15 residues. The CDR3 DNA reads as TGTGCCACCAGCAGAGCGCTAGCGGGAGTGGAGACCCAGTACTTC. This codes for CATSRALAGVETQYF.

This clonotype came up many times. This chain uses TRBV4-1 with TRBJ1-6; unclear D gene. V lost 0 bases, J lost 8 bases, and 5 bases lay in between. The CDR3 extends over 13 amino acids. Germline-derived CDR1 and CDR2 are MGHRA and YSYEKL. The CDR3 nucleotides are TGCGCCAGCAGCCAAGATGTAGATTCACCCCTCCACTTT. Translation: CASSQDVDSPLHF.

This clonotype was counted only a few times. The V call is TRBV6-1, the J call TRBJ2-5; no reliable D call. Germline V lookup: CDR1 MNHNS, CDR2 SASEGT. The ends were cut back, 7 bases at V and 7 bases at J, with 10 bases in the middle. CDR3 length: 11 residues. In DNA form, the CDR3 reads TGTGCCAGCACGAAATGGGGGACCCAGTACTTC. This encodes CASTKWGTQYF.

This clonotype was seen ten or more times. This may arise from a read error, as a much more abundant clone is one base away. CDR3 in DNA: TGTGCCAGCAGCGCAGGGACTAGCGGGAGAGTTCCCTACGAGCAGTACTTC. Translated: CASSAGTSGRVPYEQYF. The chain couples TRBV6-2 or TRBV6-3 to TRBJ2-7, with TRBD2 matching 14 bases. V was pared by 6 bases and J by 2 bases, with 9 bases of the junction left unmatched. The CDR3 consists of 17 residues. Per germline, CDR1 MNHEY and CDR2 SVGEGT.

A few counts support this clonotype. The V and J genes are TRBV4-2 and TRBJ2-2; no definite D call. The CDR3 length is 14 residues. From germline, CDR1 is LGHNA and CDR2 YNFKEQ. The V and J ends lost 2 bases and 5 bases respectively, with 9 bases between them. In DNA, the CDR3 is TGTGCCAGCAGCCAATTTGTCCGGACCGGGGAGCTGTTTTTT. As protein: CASSQFVRTGELFF.

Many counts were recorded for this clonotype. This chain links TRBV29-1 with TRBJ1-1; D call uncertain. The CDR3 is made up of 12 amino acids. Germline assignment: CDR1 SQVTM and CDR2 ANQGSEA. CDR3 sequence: CRGGRSYTEAFF. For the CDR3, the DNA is TGCAGGGGAGGGCGGTCGTACACTGAAGCTTTCTTT.

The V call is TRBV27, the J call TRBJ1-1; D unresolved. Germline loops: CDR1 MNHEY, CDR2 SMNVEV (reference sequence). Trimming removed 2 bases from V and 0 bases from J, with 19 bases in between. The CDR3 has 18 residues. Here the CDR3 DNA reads TGTGCCAGCAGTTTACTCTTTGGGCCAGACTACATGAACACTGAAGCTTTCTTT. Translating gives CASSLLFGPDYMNTEAFF.

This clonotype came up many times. The CDR3 nucleotides read TGCAGTGCTAGATCGCGGGGGGCCTACGAGCAGTACTTC. This codes for CSARSRGAYEQYF. The V gene is TRBV20-1, the J gene TRBJ2-7, with 8 positions matching TRBD2. J lost 2 bases, V lost 2 bases, and 2 bases had no gene match. Germline V gene lookup returns CDR1 DFQATT and CDR2 SNEGSKA (reference sequence). The CDR3 consists of 13 residues.

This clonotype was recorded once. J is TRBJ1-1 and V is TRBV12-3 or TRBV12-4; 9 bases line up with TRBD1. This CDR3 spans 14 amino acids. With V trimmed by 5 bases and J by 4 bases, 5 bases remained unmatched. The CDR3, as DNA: TGTGCCAGCAGTGGCCGACAGGGGGGCACTGAAGCTTTCTTT. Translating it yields CASSGRQGGTEAFF.

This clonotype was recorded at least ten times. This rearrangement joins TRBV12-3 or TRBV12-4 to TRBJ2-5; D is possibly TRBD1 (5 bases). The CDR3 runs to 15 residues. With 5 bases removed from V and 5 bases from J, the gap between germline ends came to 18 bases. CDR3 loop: CASSEDGRKGETQYF. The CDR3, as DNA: TGTGCCAGCAGTGAGGACGGACGGAAGGGGGAGACCCAGTACTTC.

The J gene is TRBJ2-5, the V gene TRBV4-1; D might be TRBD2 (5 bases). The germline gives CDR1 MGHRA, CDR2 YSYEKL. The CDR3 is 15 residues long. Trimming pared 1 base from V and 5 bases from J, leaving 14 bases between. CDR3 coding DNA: TGCGCCAGCAGCCAAGTTCCCCCCGGGGTGGAGACCCAGTACTTC. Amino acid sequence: CASSQVPPGVETQYF.

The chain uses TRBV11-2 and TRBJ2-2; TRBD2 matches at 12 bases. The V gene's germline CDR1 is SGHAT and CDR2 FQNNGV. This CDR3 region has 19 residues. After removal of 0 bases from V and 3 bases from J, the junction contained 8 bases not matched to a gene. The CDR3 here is CASSLETSGSGVYTGELFF. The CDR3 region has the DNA TGTGCCAGCAGCTTAGAGACTAGCGGGAGCGGTGTTTACACCGGGGAGCTGTTTTTT.

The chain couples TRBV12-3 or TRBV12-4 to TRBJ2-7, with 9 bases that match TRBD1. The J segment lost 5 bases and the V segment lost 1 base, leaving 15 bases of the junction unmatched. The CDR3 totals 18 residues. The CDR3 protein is CASSLDLLGTGRRNEQYF. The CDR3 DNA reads TGTGCCAGCAGTTTAGATTTGCTTGGGACAGGGAGACGCAACGAGCAGTACTTC.

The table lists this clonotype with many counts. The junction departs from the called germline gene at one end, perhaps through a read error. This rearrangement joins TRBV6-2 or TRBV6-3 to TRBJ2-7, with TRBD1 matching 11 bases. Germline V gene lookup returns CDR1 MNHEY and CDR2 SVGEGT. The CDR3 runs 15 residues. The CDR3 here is CASSIAGTGGYEQYF. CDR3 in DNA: TGTGCTAGCAGCATAGCCGGGACAGGGGGCTACGAGCAGTACTTC.

CDR3 coding DNA: TGTGCCAGCAGGACCGGGACAGGGTTTGAAGCTTTCTTT. It encodes CASRTGTGFEAFF. The V gene is TRBV12-3 or TRBV12-4, the J gene TRBJ1-1; 9 nucleotides agree with TRBD1. This CDR3 is 13 amino acids long. V lost 6 bases and J lost 7; bases outside the gene matches: 6.

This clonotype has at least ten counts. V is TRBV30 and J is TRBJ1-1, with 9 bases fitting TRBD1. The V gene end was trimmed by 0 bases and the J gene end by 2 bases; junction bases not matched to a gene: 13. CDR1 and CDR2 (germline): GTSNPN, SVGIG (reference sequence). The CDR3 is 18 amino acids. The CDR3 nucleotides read TGTGCCTGGAGTGTACGAGGACAGGGGACCTTACGAAACACTGAAGCTTTCTTT. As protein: CAWSVRGQGTLRNTEAFF.

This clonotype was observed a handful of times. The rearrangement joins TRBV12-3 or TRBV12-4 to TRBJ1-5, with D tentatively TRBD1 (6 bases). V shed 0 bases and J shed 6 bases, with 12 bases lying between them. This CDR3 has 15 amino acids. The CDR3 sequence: CASSLAQGEGQPQHF. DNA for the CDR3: TGTGCCAGCAGTTTAGCACAGGGAGAGGGTCAGCCCCAGCATTTT.

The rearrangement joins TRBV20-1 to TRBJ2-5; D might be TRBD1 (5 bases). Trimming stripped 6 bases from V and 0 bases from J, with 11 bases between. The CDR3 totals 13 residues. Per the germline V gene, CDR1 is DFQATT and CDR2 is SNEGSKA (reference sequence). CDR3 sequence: CSAQDTYQETQYF. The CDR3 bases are TGCAGTGCCCAGGACACCTACCAAGAGACCCAGTACTTC.

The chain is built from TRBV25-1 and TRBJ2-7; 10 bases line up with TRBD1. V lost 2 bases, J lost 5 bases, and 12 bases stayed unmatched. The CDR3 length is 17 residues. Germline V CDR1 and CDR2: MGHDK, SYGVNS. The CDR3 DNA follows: TGTGCCAGCAGTGAAAGGGCCGGCGGGACAGGGGTCCACGAGCAGTACTTC. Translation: CASSERAGGTGVHEQYF.